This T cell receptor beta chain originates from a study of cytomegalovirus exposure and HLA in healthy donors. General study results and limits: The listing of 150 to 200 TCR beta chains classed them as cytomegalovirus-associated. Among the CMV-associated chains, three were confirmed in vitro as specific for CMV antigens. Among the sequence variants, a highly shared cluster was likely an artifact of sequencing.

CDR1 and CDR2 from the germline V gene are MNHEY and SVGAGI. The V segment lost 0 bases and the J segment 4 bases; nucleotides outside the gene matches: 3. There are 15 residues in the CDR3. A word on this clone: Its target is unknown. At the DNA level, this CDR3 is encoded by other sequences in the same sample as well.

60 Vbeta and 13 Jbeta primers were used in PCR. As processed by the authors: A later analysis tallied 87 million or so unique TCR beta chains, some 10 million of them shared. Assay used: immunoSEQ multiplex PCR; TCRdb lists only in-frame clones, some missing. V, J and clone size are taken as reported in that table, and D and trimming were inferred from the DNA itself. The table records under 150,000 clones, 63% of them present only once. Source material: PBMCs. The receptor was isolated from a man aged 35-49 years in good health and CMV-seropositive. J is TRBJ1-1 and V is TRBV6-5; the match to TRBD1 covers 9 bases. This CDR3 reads CASSYSDRGGTEAFF. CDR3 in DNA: TGTGCCAGCAGTTACTCTGACAGGGGGGGCACTGAAGCTTTCTTT.